This T cell receptor beta chain is drawn from a study of blood T cells in healthy people across ages. Findings and limits, study-wide: CMV status of donors was not determined, possibly confounding expanded clonotype changes. Getting older went along with TCR beta diversity per million T cells dropping roughly linearly.

Extraction yielded at least 5 micrograms of total RNA per sample. Alongside a J-beta primer mix, a sample-barcoded 5' primer served in a second PCR lasting about 7 to 11 cycles. TCRdb used MiXCR to reprocess the 5' RACE reads, holding one entry per CDR3 protein. This table holds around 870,000 distinct CDR3 sequences, under 30% found once. This CDR3 spans 13 amino acids. Germline V CDR1 and CDR2: LGHDT, YNNKEL (reference sequence). The V end was cut by 5 bases, the J end by 6 bases, with 14 bases between. The table lists this clonotype with many counts. Its antigen is undetermined. The sequencing input was blood. The chain combines TRBV3-1 with TRBJ2-7; D is possibly TRBD1 or TRBD2 (6 bases each). This clonotype originated in an elderly woman in good health. CDR3 residues: CASSNRGGGEQYF. In nucleotides, the CDR3 is TGTGCCAGCAGCAATCGAGGGGGAGGCGAGCAGTACTTC.